This is a list of T cell receptor beta chains from one sample in a study of OX40 agonist ivuxolimab in advanced cancers. The table came from immunoSEQ multiplex PCR; TCRdb's copy has only in-frame clones and leaves some out. The sample holds 60,000 to 80,000 clones; around four fifths are singletons and the top ten take 5.5% to 7.5%. The sample was CD4+ or CD8+ T cells sorted from blood, taken in a trial of the OX40 agonist ivuxolimab. These receptors all come from an adult with an advanced solid tumor such as melanoma, head and neck, liver or kidney cancer. Each CDR3 is given with its conserved first and last residue. Fields, in order: V gene, CDR3 length, D gene, J gene, CDR3 DNA, CDR3 protein. D genes are given only for firm matches.

V gene: TRBV28; CDR3 length: 14; D gene: TRBD1; J gene: TRBJ1-5; CDR3 DNA: TGTGCCAGCAGTGCGACAGGGGCGGCTCAGCCCCAGCATTTT; CDR3 protein: CASSATGAAQPQHF
V gene: TRBV27; CDR3 length: 14; D gene: NA; J gene: TRBJ1-2; CDR3 DNA: TGTGCCAGCAGTCCGGGACGGCGGAACTATGGCTACACCTTC; CDR3 protein: CASSPGRRNYGYTF
V gene: TRBV4-1; CDR3 length: 16; D gene: NA; J gene: TRBJ1-4; CDR3 DNA: TGCGCCAGCAGCCAAGAAGTAAGCCAGATTAATGAAAAACTGTTTTTT; CDR3 protein: CASSQEVSQINEKLFF
V gene: TRBV19; CDR3 length: 13; D gene: TRBD1; J gene: TRBJ1-6; CDR3 DNA: TGTGCCAGTAGTGACAGGGACAGTTCACCCCTCCACTTT; CDR3 protein: CASSDRDSSPLHF
V gene: TRBV29-1; CDR3 length: 14; D gene: NA; J gene: TRBJ2-6; CDR3 DNA: TGCAGCGTTGAAGAACGGGCTGGGGCCAACGTCCTGACTTTC; CDR3 protein: CSVEERAGANVLTF
V gene: TRBV6-5; CDR3 length: 13; D gene: NA; J gene: TRBJ1-2; CDR3 DNA: TGTGCCGAAAAGGATACGCGAGTTTATGGCTACACCTTC; CDR3 protein: CAEKDTRVYGYTF
V gene: TRBV10-3; CDR3 length: 18; D gene: TRBD1; J gene: TRBJ2-2; CDR3 DNA: TGTGCCATCAGTGAGTCCCCGGGACAGGGCGGAAACACCGGGGAGCTGTTTTTT; CDR3 protein: CAISESPGQGGNTGELFF
V gene: TRBV28; CDR3 length: 18; D gene: TRBD2; J gene: TRBJ2-6; CDR3 DNA: TGTGCCAGCACCTCAGGGAGGGTTAGGGCCTCTGGGGCCAACGTCCTGACTTTC; CDR3 protein: CASTSGRVRASGANVLTF
V gene: TRBV6-5; CDR3 length: 13; D gene: NA; J gene: TRBJ2-2; CDR3 DNA: TGTGCCAGCAGTTTCGGACTCACCGGGGAGCTGTTTTTT; CDR3 protein: CASSFGLTGELFF
V gene: TRBV6-5; CDR3 length: 15; D gene: NA; J gene: TRBJ2-7; CDR3 DNA: TGTGCCAGCAGTTTGTCTTTGTGGGCCTCCGAGGAGCAGTACTTC; CDR3 protein: CASSLSLWASEEQYF
V gene: TRBV9; CDR3 length: 13; D gene: NA; J gene: TRBJ2-1; CDR3 DNA: TGTGCCAGCAGCGCCGGGGGATACAATGAGCAGTTCTTC; CDR3 protein: CASSAGGYNEQFF